This is a list of T cell receptor beta chains from one sample in a study of blood T cell repertoires in COVID-19. Measured with immunoSEQ multiplex PCR; TCRdb has only the in-frame clones, and not every one. The sample carries some 250,000 clones, around 89% recorded once. The sample consisted of PBMCs or T cells enriched from blood (not recorded which). These receptor sequences come from a middle-aged man who had recovered from COVID-19. Both conserved end residues are trimmed from each CDR3. D genes are given only for firm matches.

v_gene,d_gene,CDR3aa
TRBV9,NA,ASSVAETGSYGYT
TRBV10-3,TRBD1,AISERTGNTYEQY
TRBV9,TRBD2,ASSPRTSGRVNEQF
TRBV5-4,TRBD1,ASSLGGQGDYNEQF
TRBV6-5,NA,ASSYSVRADFGTQY
TRBV5-6,NA,ASSLGRNYEQY
TRBV4-1,NA,ASSQADFLGSSYNEQF
TRBV6-1,TRBD2,ASSELAGNTGELF
TRBV27,NA,ASTTDMNTEAF
TRBV27,TRBD1,ASKKSGQGEAF
TRBV29-1,NA,SVMRPGDPGYT
TRBV27,TRBD1,ASSFSSGQGTQPQH
TRBV2,TRBD2,ASVTSGYNEQF
TRBV19,TRBD1,ASSIFLDRVDEQY
TRBV5-1,NA,ASQGGAKNIQY
TRBV18,NA,ASSPSYQETQY
TRBV18,NA,ASSPPGGPLH
TRBV10-3,NA,AISEALESQTQETQY
TRBV7-2,NA,ASSFGGAPLNEQF
TRBV10-2,NA,ASSESLYEQY
TRBV6-1,TRBD2,ASSEASSGSATQY
TRBV16,NA,ASSQSGTRSGNTIY
TRBV6-5,NA,ASNQQGGGSPLH
TRBV30,NA,AWSKILNTEAF
TRBV5-1,NA,ASSLAGVTEAF